These 20 T cell receptor beta chains share one sample of origin, sequenced in a study of blood T cell repertoires in COVID-19. Clones were sequenced by immunoSEQ multiplex PCR, and TCRdb holds only the in-frame ones, with some missing. The sample lists 150,000 or so clones; approximately 80% were seen once. The sequencing input was peripheral blood. These receptor sequences come from a woman aged 55-75 years with COVID-19, enrolled during active disease.

J is TRBJ1-2 and V is TRBV7-9, with D unresolved. Trimming left V 3 bases short and J 8 bases short, with 10 bases between. This CDR3 has 12 residues. Germline CDR1 is SEHNR and CDR2 is FQNEAQ (reference sequence). The CDR3 coding sequence is TGTGCCAGCAGCTTGGCGGGCGGCGGCTACACCTTC. Protein product: CASSLAGGGYTF.

The rearrangement links TRBV7-3 to TRBJ2-3, with TRBD2 matching 8 bases. This CDR3 contains 13 residues. V was pared by 5 bases and J by 10 bases, with 8 bases of the junction left unmatched. Looked up from germline, CDR1 is SGHTA and CDR2 is FQGTGA. This CDR3 reads CASSSPGTRAQYF. CDR3 DNA: TGTGCCAGCAGCAGCCCCGGGACTAGGGCGCAGTATTTT. Together with reference TRBV7-3 and TRBJ2-3, the CDR3 gives the full variable domain: GAGVSQTPSNKVTEKGKYVELRCDPISGHTALYWYRQSLGQGPEFLIYFQGTGAADDSGLPNDRFFAVRPEGSVSTLKIQRTERGDSAVYLCASSSPGTRAQYFGPGTRLTVL.

This chain links TRBV25-1 with TRBJ2-5; D is unresolved. This CDR3 contains 13 residues. CDR1 and CDR2 (germline): MGHDK, SYGVNS. Trimming took 4 bases from V and 4 from J, leaving 10 bases between them. The CDR3 nucleotides are TGTGCCAGCAGTGGCCTAGTACGAGAGACCCAGTACTTC. Amino acids: CASSGLVRETQYF. The full variable domain, in which reference TRBV25-1 and TRBJ2-5 provide the parts outside the CDR3, is EADIYQTPRYLVIGTGKKITLECSQTMGHDKMYWYQQDPGMELHLIHYSYGVNSTEKGDLSSESTVSRIRTEHFPLTLESARPSHTSQYLCASSGLVRETQYFGPGTRLLVL.

This sequence joins TRBV24-1 and TRBJ1-5; D may be TRBD1 (6 bases). Germline V gene sequence: CDR1 KGHDR, CDR2 SFDVKD. CDR3 length equals 15 residues. V shed 6 bases and J shed 0 bases, with 11 bases lying between them. The CDR3 is CATSSGAGSNQPQHF. CDR3 sequence (DNA): TGTGCCACCAGTTCAGGGGCGGGTAGCAATCAGCCCCAGCATTTT.

The chain couples TRBV19 to TRBJ1-5; 7 bases match TRBD1. Germline V gives CDR1 LNHDA, CDR2 SQIVND (reference sequence). The CDR3 sequence is 15 residues long. J lost 4 bases, V lost 2 bases, and 5 bases had no gene match. The CDR3 sequence: CASSILAQGNQPQHF. For the CDR3, the DNA is TGTGCCAGTAGTATATTAGCACAGGGGAATCAGCCCCAGCATTTT.

The rearrangement links TRBV29-1 to TRBJ1-2, with a weak D call TRBD1 (5 bases). Per the germline V gene, CDR1 is SQVTM and CDR2 is ANQGSEA. This CDR3 is built from 17 residues. Trimming left V 5 bases short and J 0 bases short, with 22 bases between. This CDR3 reads CSVNTGVAAIPNYGYTF. The CDR3 nucleotides read TGCAGCGTTAATACAGGAGTGGCAGCGATTCCTAACTATGGCTACACCTTC.

The chain joins TRBV19 to TRBJ2-3; D gene uncertain. The CDR3 covers 13 residues. Trimming pared 5 bases from V and 4 bases from J, leaving 10 bases between. Germline CDR1 LNHDA, CDR2 SQIVND (reference sequence). The chain's CDR3 is CASSPRLADTQYF. In DNA form, the CDR3 reads TGTGCCAGTAGTCCTAGGTTGGCAGATACGCAGTATTTT.

V gene TRBV24-1 combines with J gene TRBJ1-2, with a tentative D call TRBD1 (5 bases). V lost 5 bases to trimming and J lost 4 bases, with 16 bases between them. Germline lookup yields CDR1 KGHDR and CDR2 SFDVKD. The CDR3 is 15 amino acids. The CDR3 nucleotides are TGTGCCACCAGTGCTTGGGGCGAGGTAGGCTATGGCTACACCTTC. This codes for CATSAWGEVGYGYTF.

The V gene is TRBV5-5, the J gene TRBJ2-6, with 8 nucleotides matching TRBD1. The V gene's germline CDR1 is SGHKS and CDR2 YYEKEE (reference sequence). Losses at the gene ends were 6 bases for V and 2 bases for J; bases not matched to a gene: 7. This CDR3 comprises 16 residues. The CDR3 here is CASTDRGRTGANVLTF. CDR3 sequence (DNA): TGTGCCAGCACAGACAGGGGTAGAACTGGGGCCAACGTCCTGACTTTC. Full variable domain (remainder filled in from reference TRBV5-5 and TRBJ2-6): DAGVTQSPTHLIKTRGQQVTLRCSPISGHKSVSWYQQVLGQGPQFIFQYYEKEERGRGNFPDRFSARQFPNYSSELNVNALLLGDSALYLCASTDRGRTGANVLTFGAGSRLTVL.

The V call is TRBV9, the J call TRBJ1-5; no definite D call. The CDR3 loop spans 14 amino acids. Trimming pared 7 bases from V and 1 base from J, leaving 12 bases between. CDR1 SGDLS and CDR2 YYNGEE come from the germline V gene. This chain's CDR3 is CASGGTGSNQPQHF. The CDR3 DNA is TGTGCCAGCGGAGGTACTGGGAGCAATCAGCCCCAGCATTTT.

As to this clone: This CDR3 is also generated by other DNA sequences in the sample. The chain employs TRBV18 and TRBJ2-2; 8 nucleotides line up with TRBD1. The CDR3 runs to 16 residues. The germline V gene has CDR1 KGHSH and CDR2 LQKENI. Trimming at V came to 3 bases and at J to 1 base, leaving 4 bases not matched to a gene. CDR3 protein: CASSPPGQVNTGELFF. The CDR3 DNA sequence: TGTGCCAGCTCACCCCCGGGACAGGTGAACACCGGGGAGCTGTTTTTT.

This chain connects TRBV11-2 to TRBJ2-1; weak D call: TRBD2 (6 bases). V was shortened by 4 bases and J by 0 bases, with 16 bases between the two germline ends. The CDR3 has 17 amino acids. Germline V gene sequence: CDR1 SGHAT, CDR2 FQNNGV. CDR3 nucleotide sequence: TGTGCCAGCAGCTCGGCGGGGCCTAAGAGCTCCTACAATGAGCAGTTCTTC. This gives the protein CASSSAGPKSSYNEQFF.

This chain connects TRBV25-1 to TRBJ2-5; 8 positions match TRBD1. The CDR3 runs to 14 residues. The germline CDR1 and CDR2 sequences are MGHDK and SYGVNS. V lost 4 bases to trimming and J lost 1 base; unmatched junction nucleotides: 2. The DNA of the CDR3 is TGTGCCAGCAGTGTTACAGGGGGCCAAGAGACCCAGTACTTC. Amino acid sequence: CASSVTGGQETQYF.

This clone appeared many times. The V gene is TRBV27, the J gene TRBJ2-1; TRBD2 matches 9 bases. The CDR3 contains 14 residues. Trimming at V came to 2 bases and at J to 5 bases, leaving 1 base not matched to a gene. Germline CDR1 MNHEY, CDR2 SMNVEV (reference sequence). The CDR3 loop reads CASSLVAGDNEQFF. For the CDR3, the DNA is TGTGCCAGCAGTTTAGTAGCGGGAGACAATGAGCAGTTCTTC.

The chain has TRBV4-2 and TRBJ1-2, with D perhaps TRBD1 (6 bases). The CDR3 extends over 16 amino acids. Germline CDR1 is LGHNA and CDR2 is YNFKEQ. Trimming removed 0 bases from V and 4 bases from J, with 15 bases in between. Here the CDR3 reads CASSQDLGGQSYGYTF. CDR3 coding DNA: TGTGCCAGCAGCCAAGATCTAGGGGGACAAAGCTATGGCTACACCTTC.

This chain connects TRBV12-5 to TRBJ2-2; TRBD1 matches 8 bases. CDR1 and CDR2 from the germline V gene are LGHNT and FRNRAP. The CDR3 consists of 14 residues. J gave up 1 base and V 7 bases, and 2 bases lay outside the gene matches. CDR3 sequence: CASVGTGNTGELFF. CDR3 nucleotides: TGTGCTAGTGTTGGGACAGGGAACACCGGGGAGCTGTTTTTT.

In DNA form, the CDR3 reads TGTGCCAGCAGCTTCCGGGAGGACGAGCAGTACTTC. Translating it yields CASSFREDEQYF. This chain joins TRBV7-2 and TRBJ2-7, with 7 positions matching TRBD2. The CDR3 sequence is 12 residues long. V was pared by 3 bases and J by 5 bases, with 1 base of the junction left unmatched. The germline V gene has CDR1 SGHTA and CDR2 FQGNSA.

The V and J genes are TRBV30 and TRBJ1-6, with D possibly TRBD1 on 6 matching bases. V was clipped by 0 bases and J by 0 bases, with 9 bases between them. The CDR3 is 16 amino acids. Germline CDR1 reads GTSNPN; CDR2 reads SVGIG (reference sequence). CDR3 in DNA: TGTGCCTGGAGTGTAATGGACAGCTCCTATAATTCACCCCTCCACTTT. Protein product: CAWSVMDSSYNSPLHF.

The J gene is TRBJ2-1, the V gene TRBV7-9; 11 positions agree with TRBD2. J lost 7 bases, V lost 5 bases, and 10 bases had no gene match. This CDR3 comprises 16 residues. The germline V gene has CDR1 SEHNR and CDR2 FQNEAQ (reference sequence). The DNA for the CDR3 is TGTGCCAGCAGCCCCTTGGGACTAGCGGAACGAAATGAGCAGTTCTTC. Translated, it gives CASSPLGLAERNEQFF.

This clone was recorded only once. V and J are TRBV6-5 and TRBJ1-4; D is unclear. In germline, CDR1 is MNHEY, CDR2 SVGAGI. The CDR3 length is 15 residues. V was pared by 2 bases and J by 2 bases, with 9 bases between. The CDR3 nucleotides are TGTGCCAGCAGTTACGGCGGAAGGACTAATGAAAAACTGTTTTTT. It yields the protein CASSYGGRTNEKLFF.